What follows describes a single T cell receptor (beta chain). Its antigen remains unidentified. Germline V lookup: CDR1 MGHDK, CDR2 SYGVNS. The CDR3 is 17 residues long. The V end was cut by 4 bases, the J end by 0 bases, with 18 bases between. Repertoires were generated with immunoSEQ multiplex PCR, while TCRdb's copy carries only in-frame clones and drops some. The sample carries 2.3 million or so clones, just over 90% recorded once. The sample originates from a study of shared clonotypes between healthy human individuals. General study findings and limits: A reduction in generation probabilities was seen for non-shared clonotypes relative to those shared by all four donors.

The chain recombines TRBV25-1 with TRBJ1-1, with TRBD1 as a possible D gene (5 bases). The specimen was naive CD4+ T cells from PBMCs. Subset noted: CD45RA+ positively selected. This receptor was obtained from a man between 18 and 35 years old in good health. Some clones in this sample may be carry-over from other donors' samples. CDR3 amino acids: CASSAPGQGTMNTEAFF. Here the CDR3 DNA reads TGTGCCAGCAGTGCCCCAGGTCAGGGAACTATGAACACTGAAGCTTTCTTT. The whole variable domain, filled in from reference TRBV25-1 and TRBJ1-1, reads EADIYQTPRYLVIGTGKKITLECSQTMGHDKMYWYQQDPGMELHLIHYSYGVNSTEKGDLSSESTVSRIRTEHFPLTLESARPSHTSQYLCASSAPGQGTMNTEAFFGQGTRLTVV.